The rows below give T cell receptor beta chains drawn from one sample of a study of T cell changes during pregnancy in multiple sclerosis. Produced via immunoSEQ multiplex PCR; TCRdb's table is partial and in-frame only. The sample records some 100,000 clones, roughly nine tenths being singletons. The material sequenced was peripheral blood, taken in the second trimester of pregnancy. The origin of the receptors is a female donor with multiple sclerosis, enrolled in a pregnancy study. Both conserved end residues are trimmed from each CDR3. Fields, in order: J gene, CDR3 length, V gene, clone size, CDR3 protein. A row's size may be missing; if present it is once, few, many or a size class.

TRBJ2-7	16	TRBV30	-	AWSVPGTSGGPAYEQY
TRBJ1-2	11	TRBV19	-	ASSRQRDYGYT
TRBJ1-5	12	TRBV18	-	ASSTAGGAEAQH
TRBJ1-1	14	TRBV2	-	ASRRTGDMSDTEAF
TRBJ1-1	17	TRBV18	-	ASSPTQTGQGGWDTEAF
TRBJ2-1	14	TRBV5-1	-	ASSLLLTSSYNEQF
TRBJ1-5	17	TRBV5-3	-	ARSLVVCSPRQGGQPQH
TRBJ2-7	13	TRBV28	-	ASSPPGQGNYEQY
TRBJ1-5	13	TRBV19	-	ASTRTALSNQPQH
TRBJ2-1	13	TRBV18	-	ASSPPDRGYNEQF
TRBJ1-3	12	TRBV18	-	ASSPTVSGNTIY
TRBJ2-5	14	TRBV9	-	ASSVGLAGPLLTQY
TRBJ1-5	12	TRBV19	-	ASSPPGGNQPQH
TRBJ2-3	13	TRBV13	-	ASSSTSGREDTQY
TRBJ2-1	13	TRBV6-5	-	ASKALTSGSWEQF
TRBJ1-2	12	TRBV18	few	ASSPPAVNYGYT
TRBJ1-5	12	TRBV2	-	ASSHRGGNQPQH
TRBJ2-7	13	TRBV6-1	once	ASRSRGLGFYEQY
TRBJ1-1	11	TRBV5-1	-	ASTNVQNTEAF
TRBJ2-7	13	TRBV25-1	-	ASSERGLAVYEQY
TRBJ2-1	16	TRBV13	-	ASSSTLPGLAGIREQF
TRBJ1-1	9	TRBV20-1	-	SASGHTEAF
TRBJ2-1	13	TRBV10-3	-	AISGGGGPYNEQF
TRBJ2-1	14	TRBV28	-	ASTSAGEGSYNEQF
TRBJ1-1	12	TRBV6-6	-	ASSPDRRNTEAF
TRBJ1-5	12	TRBV2	-	ASSGAANNQPQH
TRBJ1-2	13	TRBV5-1	-	ASSLRQGADYGYT
TRBJ1-1	17	TRBV9	once	ASSAHLGQGASLGTEAF
TRBJ2-3	13	TRBV7-3	-	ASSLLPGNTDTQY
TRBJ2-1	13	TRBV5-6	-	ASSRRQSSYNEQF
TRBJ2-2	13	TRBV2	-	ASSLTSADTGELF
TRBJ2-3	11	TRBV4-1	-	ASSLAGVDTQY
TRBJ2-2	13	TRBV5-6	-	ASSLEVGFDGELF
TRBJ2-5	15	TRBV15	-	ATSRDLTGTGEKTQY
TRBJ2-1	13	TRBV5-1	-	ASSSGDMDFNEQF
TRBJ1-5	12	TRBV6-5	-	ASSGRAGEQPQH
TRBJ2-1	13	TRBV5-1	-	ASSLGTGVYNEQF
TRBJ2-3	16	TRBV4-1	-	ASSQDIGGGRALNTQY
TRBJ2-2	13	TRBV11-3	-	ASTPGTGSTGELF
TRBJ2-3	15	TRBV9	-	ASSAPRAGGRTDTQY
TRBJ2-3	13	TRBV7-3	-	ASSLGRGLTDTQY
TRBJ1-5	12	TRBV19	-	ASSMDRSNQPQH
TRBJ1-1	14	TRBV2	-	ASSLTALGVNTEAF
TRBJ2-2	14	TRBV5-5	-	ASSINRAENTGELF
TRBJ1-5	14	TRBV28	-	ASSGTGAYSNQPQH
TRBJ2-5	16	TRBV11-2	-	ASSLGPDLAGGRETQY
TRBJ1-6	13	TRBV5-6	-	ASSYRGQPNSPLH
TRBJ1-2	11	TRBV5-6	-	ASSLSRDYGYT
TRBJ2-2	14	TRBV19	-	ASWTGGRRNTGELF
TRBJ1-1	11	TRBV6-1	-	ASRGTSNTEAF
TRBJ2-7	14	TRBV19	-	ASSKDHRDSSYEQY
TRBJ1-2	11	TRBV6-1	-	ASTWDRDYGYT
TRBJ2-5	16	TRBV7-6	-	ASSLTRAGIIIQETQY